These T cell receptor beta chains were read from a single sample in a study of T cells in Graves' hyperthyroidism and ophthalmopathy. TCRdb re-analysed the multiplex PCR reads in MiXCR, keeping a single row per CDR3 protein. The sample holds hundreds of thousands of distinct CDR3 sequences, approximately 15% seen once. The sample comprised blood. The receptors here all came from a woman aged 40 to 55 with Graves' ophthalmopathy. Both conserved end residues are part of each CDR3. D genes are given only for firm matches. Size values are once, few and many counts, or a class for expanded clones, and some rows have none.

v_gene	d_gene	abundance	j_gene	CDR3nt	CDR3aa
TRBV20-1	TRBD2	many	TRBJ2-3	TGCAGTGCTAGCCTAGCGGTCGTGGGCACAGATACGCAGTATTTT	CSASLAVVGTDTQYF
TRBV4-1	TRBD2	.	TRBJ2-2	TGCGCCAGCAGCCCTGTCCGGACTAGCGGCACCGGGGAGCTGTTTTTT	CASSPVRTSGTGELFF
TRBV5-1	.	many	TRBJ1-1	TGCGCCAGCAGCCCCCCGCAGGTAGGAGGAGCTTTCTTT	CASSPPQVGGAFF
TRBV14	TRBD1	.	TRBJ2-1	TGTGCCAGCAGCCGACAGGGGGCAACGAGGAGTGAGCAGTTCTTC	CASSRQGATRSEQFF
TRBV12-3/TRBV12-4	TRBD2	many	TRBJ2-1	TGTGCCAGCACCCCGAGTGGGACTAGCATCGAGCAGTTCTTC	CASTPSGTSIEQFF
TRBV7-8	TRBD2	many	TRBJ2-7	TGTGCCAGCAGCTTCGGGGTGGCGGGAGACCACGAGCAGTACTTC	CASSFGVAGDHEQYF
TRBV11-2	.	many	TRBJ2-7	TGTGCCAGCAGCTTTACGCAGTACTACGAGCAGTACTTC	CASSFTQYYEQYF
TRBV9	.	few	TRBJ2-7	TGTGCCAGCAGCGTAGCTCCTGCGTCCTCCTACGAGCAGTACTTC	CASSVAPASSYEQYF
TRBV3-1	.	many	TRBJ2-2	TGTGCCGCCCGGCGAGCCGGCGGGGAGCTGTTTTTT	CAARRAGGELFF
TRBV28	.	many	TRBJ1-1	TGTGCCAGCACCCACAATCGGAGGGGGGCGGGAACTGAAGCTTTCTTT	CASTHNRRGAGTEAFF
TRBV6-2/TRBV6-3	TRBD1	once	TRBJ2-3	TGTGCCAGCAGTGGACAGGGTGGGGTAGCCACAGATACGCAGTATTTT	CASSGQGGVATDTQYF
TRBV3-1	.	.	TRBJ2-3	TGTGCCAGCAGCCGGCGGGGGCCCCCCACAGATACGCAGTATTTT	CASSRRGPPTDTQYF
TRBV20-1	.	.	TRBJ2-1	TGCAGTGCTAGATCGGCTAAAAGTTTCGACAATGAGCAGTTCTTC	CSARSAKSFDNEQFF
TRBV6-1	.	many	TRBJ2-7	TGTGCCAGCAGTGTAGGGAGGACCTCCTACGAGCAGTACTTC	CASSVGRTSYEQYF
TRBV3-1	.	many	TRBJ1-6	TGTGCCAGCAGCCAGGGACGGCTGAGAACGCCCCTCCACTTT	CASSQGRLRTPLHF
TRBV9	.	.	TRBJ1-3	TGTGCCAGCAGCCGGACGACCCACCGCTACTCTGGAAACACCATATATTTT	CASSRTTHRYSGNTIYF
TRBV7-9	TRBD1	.	TRBJ2-5	TGTGCCAGCGCCCTGACAGGGAAAAGAGAGACCCAGTACTTC	CASALTGKRETQYF
TRBV28	.	many	TRBJ1-1	TGTGCCAGCAGCGGGACATTGAACACTGAAGCTTTCTTT	CASSGTLNTEAFF
TRBV19	.	few	TRBJ1-1	TGTGCCAGTAGTAAGGACTTGATGCGGGGTGTTACTGAAGCTTTCTTT	CASSKDLMRGVTEAFF
TRBV27	.	.	TRBJ2-7	TGTGCCAGCAGCCATCTAGAGGGAGCAGCCTACGAGCAGTACTTC	CASSHLEGAAYEQYF